This is a list of T cell receptor beta chains from one sample in a study of T-cell reconstitution after alpha-beta-depleted transplantation in children. TCRdb re-derived calls from the PCR reads in MiXCR, one entry per CDR3 protein. Of about 210,000 distinct CDR3 sequences in the sample, approximately 17% were seen once. The sample was PBMCs, mostly from graft donor cells, taken 360 days after TCRalphabeta/CD19-depleted stem cell transplant. The receptor source for this set is a male patient aged 2-15 years who had a stem cell transplant for acute lymphoblastic leukemia, so the T cells may come from the graft donor. The CDR3 runs from the conserved cysteine through the conserved F or W. A D gene is named only where the DNA matches it firmly. Clone size is stated in some rows and not others, as once, few, many or a class when expanded.

d_call: TRBD2
v_call: TRBV4-2
clone_size: .
j_call: TRBJ2-7
cdr3_nt: TGTGCCAGCAGCCAAGACATAGCGGGGGCCCAAAGCTACGAGCAGTACTTC
cdr3_aa: CASSQDIAGAQSYEQYF

d_call: .
v_call: TRBV24-1
clone_size: .
j_call: TRBJ2-7
cdr3_nt: TGTGCCACCGAATTTTCTGGCGAGCAGTACTTC
cdr3_aa: CATEFSGEQYF

d_call: TRBD1
v_call: TRBV29-1
clone_size: .
j_call: TRBJ2-4
cdr3_nt: TGCAGCGTTGGCCAGGGGGCGCCGGGCAAAAACATTCAGTACTTC
cdr3_aa: CSVGQGAPGKNIQYF

d_call: .
v_call: TRBV7-2
clone_size: .
j_call: TRBJ1-2
cdr3_nt: TGTGCCAGCACCCATGGGCACCGGGGGGGTGGCTACACCTTC
cdr3_aa: CASTHGHRGGGYTF

d_call: .
v_call: TRBV9
clone_size: many
j_call: TRBJ2-7
cdr3_nt: TGTGCCAGCAGCCCCTGGGACGGATACGAGCAGTACTTC
cdr3_aa: CASSPWDGYEQYF

d_call: .
v_call: TRBV12-3/TRBV12-4
clone_size: .
j_call: TRBJ2-7
cdr3_nt: TGTGCCAGCAATACGGGCGTCTCCTACGAGCAGTACTTC
cdr3_aa: CASNTGVSYEQYF

d_call: TRBD1
v_call: TRBV12-3/TRBV12-4
clone_size: .
j_call: TRBJ1-2
cdr3_nt: TGTGCCAGCAGTTCCACAGGGGTTCCCAACTATGGCTACACCTTC
cdr3_aa: CASSSTGVPNYGYTF

d_call: .
v_call: TRBV4-2
clone_size: .
j_call: TRBJ1-2
cdr3_nt: TGTGCCAGCAGCCTACAGCGAGAGAATAACTATGGCTACACCTTC
cdr3_aa: CASSLQRENNYGYTF

d_call: .
v_call: TRBV6-5
clone_size: once
j_call: TRBJ1-1
cdr3_nt: TGTGCCAGCAGCCAGAATTCGAACACTGAAGCTTTCTTT
cdr3_aa: CASSQNSNTEAFF

d_call: TRBD1
v_call: TRBV10-3
clone_size: many
j_call: TRBJ2-2
cdr3_nt: TGTGCCATCGGGACAGGGAACACCGGGGAGCTGTTTTTT
cdr3_aa: CAIGTGNTGELFF

d_call: TRBD1
v_call: TRBV7-2
clone_size: .
j_call: TRBJ1-5
cdr3_nt: TGTGCCAGCAGCCCCCGGACAGGGGAGAATCAGCCCCAGCATTTT
cdr3_aa: CASSPRTGENQPQHF

d_call: .
v_call: TRBV10-3
clone_size: .
j_call: TRBJ2-5
cdr3_nt: TGTGCCATCGGAACCAGGGAGCGAGAGACCCAGTACTTC
cdr3_aa: CAIGTRERETQYF

d_call: TRBD2
v_call: TRBV27
clone_size: .
j_call: TRBJ2-1
cdr3_nt: TGTGCCAGCAGTTTATCCAGTTTGCGGGGGGGCCTTTTGAACAATGAGCAGTTCTTC
cdr3_aa: CASSLSSLRGGLLNNEQFF